A selection of T cell receptor beta chains follows, all from one sample in a study of PD-1 blockade in classical Hodgkin lymphoma. Libraries were prepared by immunoSEQ multiplex PCR; TCRdb keeps only in-frame clonotypes and omits some of them. The table has about 21,000 clones, 76% seen once; the top ten hold 20%. This material consisted of peripheral blood mononuclear cells (PBMCs), taken before the fourth cycle of nivolumab. The receptors here all came from a human donor with classical Hodgkin lymphoma. CDR3s include the opening cysteine and the closing phenylalanine or tryptophan. Each record gives: J gene, D gene, V gene, clone size, CDR3 length, CDR3 protein, CDR3 DNA. A D gene is named only where the DNA matches it firmly. A row's size may be missing; if present it is once, few, many or a size class.

j_gene: TRBJ1-5
d_gene: NA
v_gene: TRBV27
abundance: NA
len: 15
CDR3aa: CASSPMGFKNQPQHF
CDR3nt: TGTGCCAGCAGTCCCATGGGATTCAAGAATCAGCCCCAGCATTTT

j_gene: TRBJ2-4
d_gene: TRBD1
v_gene: TRBV10-1
abundance: NA
len: 15
CDR3aa: CASSDHGQGPDIQYF
CDR3nt: TGCGCCAGCAGCGACCATGGACAGGGGCCGGACATTCAGTACTTC

j_gene: TRBJ1-2
d_gene: NA
v_gene: TRBV7-2
abundance: NA
len: 14
CDR3aa: CASSLGADVGGYTF
CDR3nt: TGTGCCAGCAGCTTAGGCGCGGACGTCGGGGGCTACACCTTC

j_gene: TRBJ1-4
d_gene: NA
v_gene: TRBV28
abundance: NA
len: 17
CDR3aa: CASSPFMRDGLNEKLFF
CDR3nt: TGTGCCAGCAGTCCCTTTATGCGGGACGGATTAAATGAAAAACTGTTTTTT

j_gene: TRBJ1-2
d_gene: TRBD1
v_gene: TRBV6-1
abundance: NA
len: 15
CDR3aa: CASSEYRGANYGYTF
CDR3nt: TGTGCCAGCAGTGAGTACAGGGGAGCTAACTATGGCTACACCTTC

j_gene: TRBJ1-1
d_gene: NA
v_gene: TRBV6-5
abundance: NA
len: 13
CDR3aa: CASSYVVNTEAFF
CDR3nt: TGTGCCAGCAGTTACGTGGTAAACACTGAAGCTTTCTTT

j_gene: TRBJ1-3
d_gene: NA
v_gene: TRBV19
abundance: few
len: 12
CDR3aa: CASSMIGNTIYF
CDR3nt: TGTGCCAGTAGTATGATCGGAAACACCATATATTTT

j_gene: TRBJ2-7
d_gene: NA
v_gene: TRBV28
abundance: NA
len: 16
CDR3aa: CASSLPRGYKHYEQYF
CDR3nt: TGTGCCAGCAGTCTCCCAAGGGGGTACAAGCACTACGAGCAGTACTTC

j_gene: TRBJ2-7
d_gene: NA
v_gene: TRBV6-4
abundance: few
len: 16
CDR3aa: CASTGRLHGTRYEQYF
CDR3nt: TGTGCCAGCACCGGACGACTTCATGGGACACGCTACGAGCAGTACTTC

j_gene: TRBJ1-6
d_gene: NA
v_gene: TRBV19
abundance: NA
len: 16
CDR3aa: CASSILSVGSSSPLHF
CDR3nt: TGTGCCAGTAGTATTCTAAGTGTTGGCAGTAGTTCACCCCTCCACTTT

j_gene: TRBJ2-7
d_gene: NA
v_gene: TRBV6-6
abundance: NA
len: 15
CDR3aa: CASSPTGDGYYEQYF
CDR3nt: TGTGCCAGCAGTCCTACGGGGGACGGCTACTACGAGCAGTACTTC

j_gene: TRBJ1-1
d_gene: TRBD1
v_gene: TRBV19
abundance: NA
len: 15
CDR3aa: CASSIQGALNTEAFF
CDR3nt: TGTGCCAGTAGTATACAGGGGGCGCTGAACACTGAAGCTTTCTTT

j_gene: TRBJ1-1
d_gene: NA
v_gene: TRBV4-3
abundance: few
len: 16
CDR3aa: CASSQDSTQRNTEAFF
CDR3nt: TGCGCCAGCAGCCAAGATAGCACCCAGAGGAACACTGAAGCTTTCTTT

j_gene: TRBJ1-1
d_gene: TRBD1
v_gene: TRBV28
abundance: NA
len: 15
CDR3aa: CASSGAGTGSTEAFF
CDR3nt: TGTGCCAGCAGTGGAGCCGGGACAGGGAGCACTGAAGCTTTCTTT

j_gene: TRBJ1-5
d_gene: TRBD1
v_gene: TRBV28
abundance: NA
len: 15
CDR3aa: CASSFPGTGYQPQHF
CDR3nt: TGTGCCAGCAGTTTCCCCGGGACAGGGTATCAGCCCCAGCATTTT

j_gene: TRBJ2-7
d_gene: TRBD2
v_gene: TRBV6-5
abundance: NA
len: 15
CDR3aa: CASSYTSGSMREQYF
CDR3nt: TGTGCCAGCAGTTACACTAGCGGGAGCATGAGGGAGCAGTACTTC

j_gene: TRBJ2-7
d_gene: NA
v_gene: TRBV28
abundance: NA
len: 13
CDR3aa: CASTFGGQGEQYF
CDR3nt: TGTGCCAGCACCTTTGGAGGGCAAGGGGAGCAGTACTTC

j_gene: TRBJ2-2
d_gene: NA
v_gene: TRBV6-4
abundance: NA
len: 17
CDR3aa: CASSDSCSMTFSGELFF
CDR3nt: TGTGCCAGCAGTGACTCGTGTAGTATGACCTTCTCCGGGGAGCTGTTTTTT

j_gene: TRBJ1-1
d_gene: NA
v_gene: TRBV19
abundance: NA
len: 14
CDR3aa: CASRGRISGTEAFF
CDR3nt: TGTGCCAGTAGGGGACGGATCTCGGGCACTGAAGCTTTCTTT

j_gene: TRBJ2-3
d_gene: NA
v_gene: TRBV7-7
abundance: NA
len: 13
CDR3aa: CASSLDRLDTQYF
CDR3nt: TGTGCCAGCAGCTTAGATCGGCTGGATACGCAGTATTTT

j_gene: TRBJ2-7
d_gene: NA
v_gene: TRBV28
abundance: NA
len: 12
CDR3aa: CASSFSDTEQYF
CDR3nt: TGTGCCAGCAGCTTCAGCGACACGGAGCAGTACTTC

j_gene: TRBJ2-1
d_gene: TRBD2
v_gene: TRBV30
abundance: few
len: 11
CDR3aa: CAWSGTRGQFF
CDR3nt: TGTGCCTGGAGTGGGACTAGAGGGCAGTTCTTC

j_gene: TRBJ2-1
d_gene: TRBD2
v_gene: TRBV4-1
abundance: once
len: 14
CDR3aa: CASSQAGGPSREFF
CDR3nt: TGCGCCAGCAGCCAAGCGGGGGGGCCCTCGAGAGAGTTCTTC